This TCR beta chain was sequenced in a study of blood T cell repertoires in COVID-19. TCRdb's copy holds only in-frame clones and misses some; the assay was immunoSEQ multiplex PCR. The table shows 200,000 to 250,000 clones, with approximately 90% occurring only once. All recovered Cohort 3 donors got two negative PCRs, got clearance, or saw symptom resolution. The sequencing input was PBMCs or T cells enriched from blood (not recorded which). The source of this sequence is a man aged 30-40 years who had recovered from COVID-19.

The CDR3 coding sequence is TGTGCCAGCAGCTCGGGCAGGGCGGTCTCTGAAGCTTTCTTT. It specifies CASSSGRAVSEAFF. The chain links TRBV11-3 to TRBJ1-1; TRBD1 is a possible D gene (5 bases). The V end lost 4 bases, the J end lost 6 bases, and 15 bases lay between the germline ends. The CDR3 runs to 14 residues. Germline V gene sequence: CDR1 SGHNT, CDR2 YENEEA.